Listed below are T cell receptor beta chains from one sample, sequenced in a study of cytomegalovirus exposure and HLA in healthy donors. Clones were sequenced by immunoSEQ multiplex PCR, and TCRdb holds only the in-frame ones, with some missing. The table has roughly 170,000 clones, 65% to 75% seen once. Sequenced input: PBMCs. The receptors originated from a girl aged 10 to 17 in good health and CMV-seronegative. Both conserved end residues are part of each CDR3. The D gene is left open where the match is weak. The size field is filled for only some rows; it gives once, few, many or a size class.

>-|-|TRBJ1-4|TRBV5-4
TGTGCCAGCAGCCCCATCGGGGGGAGGGCTAATGAAAAACTGTTTTTT
CASSPIGGRANEKLFF
>-|TRBD1|TRBJ2-7|TRBV5-1
TGCGCCAGCAGCCCTTACAGGGGCATCTCCTACGAGCAGTACTTC
CASSPYRGISYEQYF
>once|-|TRBJ1-6|TRBV6-5
TGTGCCAGCAGTTACAGGGGGTATTCACCCCTCCACTTT
CASSYRGYSPLHF
>-|TRBD1|TRBJ1-1|TRBV19
TGTGCCAGTAGTATGGACAGGGTGAACACTGAAGCTTTCTTT
CASSMDRVNTEAFF
>-|TRBD1|TRBJ1-4|TRBV6-1
TGTGCCAGCAGTGAAGTGGGGGACAGGGAAGGAGAAAAACTGTTTTTT
CASSEVGDREGEKLFF
>once|-|TRBJ2-2|TRBV11-3
TGTGCCAGCAGCTTAGGGGTCGTGGGGGGACCCACCGGGGAGCTGTTTTTT
CASSLGVVGGPTGELFF
>few|-|TRBJ2-7|TRBV5-1
TGCGCCAGCAGCTTGGTACCAGGGACCTACGAGCAGTACTTC
CASSLVPGTYEQYF
>-|TRBD1|TRBJ2-7|TRBV7-6
TGTGCCAGCAGCGCATCGACAGGGGGCGGCTTTAAGCAGTACTTC
CASSASTGGGFKQYF
>-|TRBD1|TRBJ1-6|TRBV19
TGTGCCAGTAGTACAGCGACAGGGGGGAATTCACCCCTCCACTTT
CASSTATGGNSPLHF
>-|-|TRBJ2-1|TRBV7-3
TGTGCCAGCAGTTTTACGTCGGCAGGGGTGGGTGAGCAGTTCTTC
CASSFTSAGVGEQFF
>-|-|TRBJ1-1|TRBV5-1
TGCGCCAGCAGCTGGAGTTCAGCTAACACTGAAGCTTTCTTT
CASSWSSANTEAFF
>once|-|TRBJ2-7|TRBV5-1
TGCGCCAGCAGCCCCGGATCCCGGGAATCCGAGCAGTACTTC
CASSPGSRESEQYF
>-|TRBD1|TRBJ1-5|TRBV19
TGTGCCAGTAGTTGGACAGGCCGCAATCAGCCCCAGCATTTT
CASSWTGRNQPQHF
>-|-|TRBJ2-5|TRBV10-1
TGCGCCAGCAGTGAACTACGCCTCGGGGCCCAGTACTTC
CASSELRLGAQYF
>-|-|TRBJ2-5|TRBV15
TGTGCCACCACGGTTGCGGGGATAGAGACCCAGTACTTC
CATTVAGIETQYF
>-|-|TRBJ1-1|TRBV19
TGTGCCAGTGTGGTGGCGGGGGGAGTGAACACTGAAGCTTTCTTT
CASVVAGGVNTEAFF
>-|-|TRBJ2-5|TRBV25-1
TGTGCCAGCACTGCGGATGGGACCCAGTACTTC
CASTADGTQYF
>-|TRBD1|TRBJ2-5|TRBV7-7
TGTGCCAGCAGTCGGGACAGGGGGCGCGGCCAAGAGACCCAGTACTTC
CASSRDRGRGQETQYF
>once|TRBD2|TRBJ2-7|TRBV9
TGTGCCAGCGGGAACGGGGGGACCTACGAGCAGTACTTC
CASGNGGTYEQYF
>-|-|TRBJ2-7|TRBV10-3
TGTGCCATTAGTGAGTCGACAGGGAGGAATGACGAGCAGTACTTC
CAISESTGRNDEQYF
>-|-|TRBJ1-1|TRBV2
TGTGCCAGCAGAGAGGATACGACTGAAGCTTTCTTT
CASREDTTEAFF
>few|-|TRBJ2-2|TRBV1
TGCACCAGCAGCCAAGATAAGAGTTCCGGGGAGCTGTTTTTT
CTSSQDKSSGELFF
>-|TRBD1|TRBJ2-3|TRBV6-1
TGTGCCAGCAGTGGCCGGGACAGGGTAGGAGATACGCAGTATTTT
CASSGRDRVGDTQYF
>-|TRBD2|TRBJ2-7|TRBV9
TGTGCCAGCAGCGCGCTAGCGGGGGGGCTCTACGAGCAGTACTTC
CASSALAGGLYEQYF
>once|-|TRBJ2-7|TRBV5-6
TGTGCCAGCAGCTTGGCCAGGAACGAGCAGTACTTC
CASSLARNEQYF
>few|TRBD1|TRBJ2-2|TRBV7-8
TGTGCCAGCAGCTACGGGACAGGGGGCGCGGGCGGGGAGCTGTTTTTT
CASSYGTGGAGGELFF
>-|TRBD1|TRBJ2-7|TRBV27
TGTGCCAGTCATCCCTTGGGGACAGGCTACGAGCAGTACTTC
CASHPLGTGYEQYF
>-|TRBD1|TRBJ1-2|TRBV4-1
TGCGCCAGCAGCCCTGTCGGACAGGGGGCTCGGTATGGCTACACCTTC
CASSPVGQGARYGYTF
>-|-|TRBJ2-7|TRBV23-1
TGCGCCAGCAGCTCACCGCAGGCAGGGGAGGGATACGAGCAGTACTTC
CASSSPQAGEGYEQYF
>-|TRBD1|TRBJ1-1|TRBV7-3
TGTGCCAGCAGAATAACAGGGGTCACTGAAGCTTTCTTT
CASRITGVTEAFF
>-|TRBD2|TRBJ2-7|TRBV5-4
TGTGCCAGCAGTATCGGGGGGGTTCTCAGCTCCTACGAGCAGTACTTC
CASSIGGVLSSYEQYF
>few|-|TRBJ1-1|TRBV6-6
TGTGCCAGCAACGGACAGTCGAACACTGAAGCTTTCTTT
CASNGQSNTEAFF
>-|TRBD1|TRBJ2-7|TRBV7-8
TGTGCCAGCAGCATTCTCCACAGGGGGCTAAACTACGAGCAGTACTTC
CASSILHRGLNYEQYF
>-|TRBD1|TRBJ1-1|TRBV5-1
TGCGCCAGCAGCTTGGGAGTGGGGTCGGCAGGGGGCTTTGGAGCTTTCTTT
CASSLGVGSAGGFGAFF
>-|TRBD2|TRBJ2-7|TRBV11-2
TGTGCCAGCAGCTTTAGACTAGCCGGTTCCTACGAGCAGTACTTC
CASSFRLAGSYEQYF
>once|TRBD2|TRBJ2-7|TRBV4-2
TGTGCCAGCAGCCAGGTACTAGCGGGGGATAGCGAGCAGTACTTC
CASSQVLAGDSEQYF
>-|-|TRBJ1-2|TRBV5-1
TGCGCCAGCAGTCAATCTCTGGGACGCGGGGTAGCTAACTATGGCTACACCTTC
CASSQSLGRGVANYGYTF
>-|-|TRBJ2-3|TRBV19
TGTGCCAGTAGTATGGGCAGGTCTGGCACAGATACGCAGTATTTT
CASSMGRSGTDTQYF
>-|-|TRBJ1-2|TRBV6-6
TGTGCCAGCAGTTACTCTAACCGGGACACATCTAATGGCTACACCTTC
CASSYSNRDTSNGYTF
>-|TRBD1|TRBJ1-1|TRBV6-6
TGTGCCAGCAGTTACCCGACAGGGGCTCACACTGAAGCTTTCTTT
CASSYPTGAHTEAFF
>-|-|TRBJ1-5|TRBV5-6
TGTGCCAGCAGCTTGGCCGGGAGGATGAGCGATCAGCCCCAGCATTTT
CASSLAGRMSDQPQHF
>few|TRBD2|TRBJ2-5|TRBV19
TGTGCCAGTAGCCCCAGTGGGCGGGGGGGTTTGGAGACCCAGTACTTC
CASSPSGRGGLETQYF
>-|TRBD1|TRBJ2-1|TRBV5-8
TGTGCCAGCAGCTTGCCAGGGGGCACCTACAATGAGCAGTTCTTC
CASSLPGGTYNEQFF
>few|TRBD1|TRBJ2-2|TRBV7-6
TGTGCCAGCAGCTGGTCCGGGACAGGGGGAAACACCGGGGAGCTGTTTTTT
CASSWSGTGGNTGELFF
>-|-|TRBJ1-1|TRBV2
TGTGCCAGCAGTGCTACTTCCGAAGCTTTCTTT
CASSATSEAFF
>-|-|TRBJ2-1|TRBV5-1
TGCGCCAGCAGCCGGGGTAACAATGAGCAGTTCTTC
CASSRGNNEQFF
>-|-|TRBJ1-1|TRBV10-2
TGCGCCAGCAGTCACGACAGCGCCTACACTGAAGCTTTCTTT
CASSHDSAYTEAFF
>-|-|TRBJ1-5|TRBV6-1
TGTGCCAGCAGTGCGCGGAACCTTCAGCCCCAGCATTTT
CASSARNLQPQHF
>-|-|TRBJ1-4|TRBV28
TGTGCCAGCAGTTCACAGGGTAGCGAAAAACTGTTTTTT
CASSSQGSEKLFF
>once|TRBD1|TRBJ1-2|TRBV18
TGTGCCAGCTCACCTGTGACAGGGAGCGTTGGTGTTAACTATGGCTACACCTTC
CASSPVTGSVGVNYGYTF
>-|-|TRBJ2-2|TRBV2
TGTGCCAGCAGTGTAAACAGGGTGAACACCGGGGAGCTGTTTTTT
CASSVNRVNTGELFF
>-|TRBD2|TRBJ2-3|TRBV11-2
TGTGCCAGCAGCTTACGTCCCACTAGCGGGGGACCAGATACGCAGTATTTT
CASSLRPTSGGPDTQYF
>-|TRBD1|TRBJ2-3|TRBV29-1
TGCAGCAAACAGGGGGCAGATACGCAGTATTTT
CSKQGADTQYF
>-|-|TRBJ1-1|TRBV19
TGTGCCAGTAGTATAACACTGAACACTGAAGCTTTCTTT
CASSITLNTEAFF
>once|-|TRBJ2-7|TRBV7-3
TGTGCCAGCAGCTTGGCAGGGGGGAACGAGCAGTACTTC
CASSLAGGNEQYF